A single T cell receptor (beta chain) is shown here with its context. Between the trimmed V and J ends, which lost 0 bases and 6 bases, there was a span of 10 bases. The germline V gene has CDR1 SGHRS and CDR2 YFSETQ. CDR3 length equals 14 residues. The sample is drawn from a study of siplizumab effects on memory and regulatory T cells. Generated by immunoSEQ multiplex PCR, the TCRdb table keeps only in-frame clones and is missing some. The sample shows about 120,000 clones, roughly 93% of them seen only once. The specimen sequenced was non-Treg CD4+ T cells sorted from blood. The sequence derives from a human donor in good health. The rearrangement links TRBV5-1 to TRBJ2-1, with a possible D match to TRBD2 (5 bases). CDR3 sequence (DNA): TGCGCCAGCAGCTTGGGTCGGGAAGGCAATGAGCAGTTCTTC. It encodes CASSLGREGNEQFF.